This TCR beta chain was captured by sequencing in a study of cytomegalovirus exposure and HLA in healthy donors (TCRdb year 2017). Turning to the overall study: According to a later analysis, one platform produced both the 100 to 150 validation repertoires and the roughly 650 repertoires of the first cohort. In addition to the first cohort of 666 subjects, a separate validation cohort of approximately 130 different subjects was used. The study combined high-throughput TCR immunosequencing, statistical association of individual TCRs with disease status, and machine learning to predict cytomegalovirus infection status. The study aimed to test whether signatures of past pathogen exposure could be identified by cataloging public T cell receptors. Beyond this particular receptor, the publication reports: Subsequent analysis determined that TCRs grouped into clusters in the first cohort also showed a tendency toward co-occurrence across the roughly 120 validation repertoires, and 85% to 95% of cluster scores exceeded 0. A total of some 180 TCR beta chains were listed by the study as associated with cytomegalovirus. The classifier was reported to diagnose cytomegalovirus status with high specificity and sensitivity in both the original cohort and the validation cohort. The validation cohort had no HLA typing available for a later analysis, so co-occurrence within that cohort was assessed over all 130 or so repertoires. It was suggested by the authors that the approach could potentially be generalized to other disease states and immunological phenotypes. While some public TCRs were present in many individuals, most TCR sequences turned up only very rarely across donors. A few of the identified cytomegalovirus-associated TCR beta chains were confirmed in vitro to be specific for cytomegalovirus antigens.

The library came from the immunoSEQ multiplex PCR assay. In the paper's pipeline: A statistical classification framework was built for diagnosing cytomegalovirus status from the catalog of TCR beta chain sequences. The table was pulled from immuneACCESS by TCRdb, which kept in-frame rearrangements only. Such tables lose some clones; where checked, under half of the loss comes from unresolved V genes, and the rest has no known cause. Clone size and the V and J calls come from that table; the DNA yielded D and trimming. Recorded for this sample are 200,000 to 250,000 clones; over 80% of them occurred a single time. The ten most abundant clones make up roughly an eighth of the sample. CDR1 and CDR2, looked up from the germline V gene, are SGHTA and FQGTGA. V is trimmed back by 2 bases and J by 0 bases, and the junction contains 8 bases that no gene match accounts for. The CDR3 runs 17 residues from the cysteine to the phenylalanine. CDR3 DNA only is kept here, 51 bases in frame from base 1.

The donors belonged to the validation cohort of over a hundred subjects, which was separate from the approximately 610-subject first cohort. In regard to this clone: It has no known antigen specificity. Base qualities are not at hand, and no much larger clone is one base apart.

The sequence derives from a woman in her thirties in good health and CMV-seropositive. The chain employs TRBV7-3 and TRBJ2-7; 9 bases in the junction line up with TRBD2. What was sequenced was PBMCs. The CDR3 in this case is CASSLALAGRSSYEQYF. The DNA is as follows: TGTGCCAGCAGCTTAGCGCTAGCGGGAAGGAGCTCCTACGAGCAGTACTTC.